This TCR beta chain was identified during a study of T cell repertoires in cytomegalovirus infection. Study summary: An indication of both CMV infection and matching HLA type came from public TCR beta signatures.

This clonotype was recorded many times. Its specificity is not known. A single record per CDR3 protein comes from TCRdb applying MiXCR to the reads. In the table there are hundreds of thousands of distinct CDR3 sequences, about 7% of which are singletons. Overall study results and limits: Summed public TCR beta family frequency identified CMV carriers bearing the relevant HLA. Dominating the ex vivo response were HLA-C-restricted CMV-specific TCR beta clonotypes.

Germline CDR1 ENHRY, CDR2 SYGVKD. Trimming took off 0 bases at V and 4 bases at J, with 13 bases between the two ends. The CDR3 totals 16 residues. This clonotype originated in a human donor in good health (CMV status not recorded). Some clones in this sample may be carry-over from other donors' samples. V and J are TRBV10-3 and TRBJ1-5; no reliable D call. Specimen: PBMCs. The CDR3 region is CAISESESRMNQPQHF. CDR3 DNA sequence: TGTGCCATCAGTGAGTCAGAGTCGAGAATGAATCAGCCCCAGCATTTT.